The clone carrying this TCR beta chain was seen only a few times. The antigen is unknown. Germline V gene sequence: CDR1 LNHDA, CDR2 SQIVND (reference sequence). The CDR3 length is 13 residues. Trimming stripped 4 bases from V and 1 base from J, with 7 bases between. Some clones are missing from TCRdb's copy, which holds only in-frame ones; the method was immunoSEQ multiplex PCR. This sample has 150,000 to 250,000 clones, with 91% found just once. These data come from a study of T cell responses to AZD1222 COVID-19 vaccine. Whole-study findings and limits: CD4 TCRs linked to vaccination spanned spike, dominating at 160-218 and 743-854. No repertoire was sampled before or during the peak T cell response, only after it. Unmutated variant regions reportedly attract nearly half of all spike-specific TCRs.

The source material was peripheral blood, sampled 28 days after the second AZD1222 dose. The source of this sequence is an adult who received the AZD1222 COVID-19 vaccine. The V and J genes are TRBV19 and TRBJ2-5; D gene uncertain. Here the CDR3 reads CASSTYGQETQYF. DNA for the CDR3: TGTGCCAGTAGTACTTACGGCCAAGAGACCCAGTACTTC. The variable domain in full, completed from reference TRBV19 and TRBJ2-5, reads DGGITQSPKYLFRKEGQNVTLSCEQNLNHDAMYWYRQDPGQGLRLIYYSQIVNDFQKGDIAEGYSVSREKKESFPLTVTSAQKNPTAFYLCASSTYGQETQYFGPGTRLLVL.